This T cell receptor beta chain came from a study of T cell responses to AZD1222 COVID-19 vaccine. Overall study context: Analyses pooled second doses at about 4 or about 12 weeks. Study observations and caveats: The peak T cell response came first, and repertoires were sampled only after it. The span of vaccine-associated CD4 TCRs extended across spike, with dominance at 160-218 and 743-854.

Regarding this clone: Antigen: not known.

Profiling relied on immunoSEQ multiplex PCR, and the TCRdb table lists in-frame clones only, not all of them. The sample includes 150,000 to 200,000 clones, approximately 92% of them seen just once. Germline V lookup: CDR1 SGHTA, CDR2 FQGNSA. The CDR3 spans 15 residues. V shed 5 bases and J 6 bases; nucleotides not matched to a gene: 6. This chain joins TRBV7-2 and TRBJ2-2, with TRBD1 identical over 10 bases. The receptor was derived from an adult in good health. The sample consisted of peripheral blood, taken on day 0 of AZD1222 vaccination. The CDR3 region is CASSMGQGSPGELFF. The CDR3 nucleotides are TGTGCCAGCAGCATGGGACAGGGGAGTCCCGGGGAGCTGTTTTTT.